This T cell receptor beta chain was sequenced in a study of regulatory T cells in long-lasting Graves disease. Study at large: Persistent Graves' disease meant over 5 years of antithyroid drugs with positive TSH receptor antibodies.

Regarding this clonotype: As yet, its antigen is unknown.

Study results and caveats: With a few thousand shared public clonotypes, persistent patients exceeded new patients, who shared about a thousand. Thyroid tissue was not studied; only peripheral blood was. Favored gene segments in persistent disease were TRBV28, TRBJ1-2 and TRBJ2-5.

HTBI primers from iRepertoire and Arm-PCR of CDR3 regions yielded the TCR beta libraries. TCRdb analysed the multiplex PCR reads with MiXCR anew, one entry per CDR3 protein. Of approximately 400,000 distinct CDR3 sequences in the sample, less than 25% were seen once. Time point defined: persistent/refractory GD, antithyroid drugs over 5 years with positive TRAb. PBMCs were the source of the RNA used for TCR sequencing. CDR3 size: 13 residues. Germline V CDR1 and CDR2: SQVTM, ANQGSEA. Unmatched junction bases numbered 4, after V lost 6 bases and J lost 5 bases. The V and J genes are TRBV29-1 and TRBJ2-1, with 10 positions matching TRBD1. The material sequenced was peripheral blood mononuclear cells (PBMCs), taken when the disease was refractory, from a patient treated with antithyroid drugs. The sequence was obtained from a female donor with Graves disease. CDR3 sequence reads: CSVRQGADNEQFF. CDR3 sequence (DNA): TGCAGCGTAAGACAGGGGGCAGACAATGAGCAGTTCTTC.